The 30 T cell receptor beta chains below come from one sample, sequenced in a study of metastatic and nonmetastatic thyroid tumors. All patients reached thyroid surgery having received no treatment beforehand. TCRdb used MiXCR to call clones anew from the PCR reads. The table includes about 38,000 clones, over 40% detected once. Sequencing was done on a sample of tumor tissue. The source is a male donor with papillary thyroid cancer or a benign thyroid nodule (not recorded which). Some clones in this sample may be carry-over from other donors' samples.

The CDR3, as DNA: TGCAGTGCTAGAGTCACAGGGGTAGGGCGACTAACCTACGAGCAGTACTTC. It translates to CSARVTGVGRLTYEQYF. The chain combines TRBV20-1 with TRBJ2-7, with 7 positions matching TRBD1. This CDR3 comprises 17 residues. The junction had 14 bases not matched to a gene; V was cut back by 1 base and J by 2 bases. Germline V lookup: CDR1 DFQATT, CDR2 SNEGSKA (reference sequence).

This clone came up a few times. This sequence joins TRBV28 and TRBJ2-1; TRBD2 matches 9 bases. J gave up 8 bases and V 7 bases, and 15 bases lay outside the gene matches. Looked up from germline, CDR1 is MDHEN and CDR2 is SYDVKM. The CDR3 covers 16 residues. The CDR3: CASMPALAGRGDEQFF. In nucleotides, the CDR3 is TGTGCCAGCATGCCCGCCCTAGCGGGACGGGGTGATGAGCAGTTCTTC. The variable domain in full, with the rest retrieved from reference TRBV28 and TRBJ2-1, is DVKVTQSSRYLVKRTGEKVFLECVQDMDHENMFWYRQDPGLGLRLIYFSYDVKMKEKGDIPEGYSVSREKKERFSLILESASTNQTSMYLCASMPALAGRGDEQFFGPGTRLTVL.

The chain combines TRBV3-1 with TRBJ2-5; no firm D call. Per germline, CDR1 LGHDT and CDR2 YNNKEL (reference sequence). The V and J ends lost 0 bases and 5 bases respectively, with 4 bases between them. The CDR3 length is 12 residues. Here the CDR3 DNA reads TGTGCCAGCAGCCAAGACGAGGAGACCCAGTACTTC. Residues: CASSQDEETQYF.

The CDR3 nucleotides read TGTGCCAGCAGCTTACAGGGACAGCCCGGGGAGCTGTTTTTT. Protein: CASSLQGQPGELFF. This chain uses TRBV7-2 with TRBJ2-2, with 7 bases identical to TRBD1. Per germline, CDR1 SGHTA and CDR2 FQGNSA. This CDR3 comprises 14 residues. Germline trimming cut 2 bases from V and 6 bases from J; bases unmatched to any gene: 3. Full variable domain (outside the CDR3, taken from reference TRBV7-2 and TRBJ2-2): GAGVSQSPSNKVTEKGKDVELRCDPISGHTALYWYRQSLGQGLEFLIYFQGNSAPDKSGLPSDRFSAERTGGSVSTLTIQRTQQEDSAVYLCASSLQGQPGELFFGEGSRLTVL.

This chain links TRBV18 with TRBJ2-2; possible D gene TRBD2, 6 bases. CDR1 is KGHSH, CDR2 LQKENI, per germline. Trimming cost V 3 bases and J 5 bases, with 16 bases left between them. This CDR3 contains 16 residues. In nucleotides, the CDR3 is TGTGCCAGCTCACCCCCCACGGGGGAAGTAACCGGGGAGCTGTTTTTT. It specifies CASSPPTGEVTGELFF. The variable domain in full, completed from reference TRBV18 and TRBJ2-2, reads NAGVMQNPRHLVRRRGQEARLRCSPMKGHSHVYWYRQLPEEGLKFMVYLQKENIIDESGMPKERFSAEFPKEGPSILRIQQVVRGDSAAYFCASSPPTGEVTGELFFGEGSRLTVL.

The chain carries TRBV20-1 and TRBJ2-7, with D unresolved. Trimming cost V 1 base and J 4 bases, with 5 bases left between them. In germline, CDR1 is DFQATT, CDR2 SNEGSKA (reference sequence). The CDR3 totals 11 residues. CDR3 in DNA: TGCAGTGCTAGAGGGCGATACGAGCAGTACTTC. It encodes CSARGRYEQYF.

This chain uses TRBV7-2 with TRBJ1-3, with 8 bases fitting TRBD1. Germline CDR1 SGHTA, CDR2 FQGNSA. CDR3 length: 13 amino acids. Germline trimming cut 5 bases from V and 4 bases from J; bases unmatched to any gene: 1. CDR3 loop: CASSRDRGNTIYF. CDR3 nucleotide sequence: TGTGCCAGCAGCCGGGACAGGGGAAACACCATATATTTT.

This chain links TRBV20-1 with TRBJ2-3; D is unresolved. The CDR3 is 12 amino acids. V shed 2 bases and J shed 6 bases, with 9 bases lying between them. Germline CDR1 and CDR2: DFQATT and SNEGSKA (reference sequence). Here the CDR3 reads CSARLSMDTQYF. The CDR3 DNA follows: TGCAGTGCTAGACTCAGCATGGATACGCAGTATTTT.

The chain links TRBV5-6 to TRBJ1-2; D call uncertain. The CDR3 sequence is 12 residues long. Between the trimmed V and J ends, which lost 2 bases and 5 bases, there was a span of 7 bases. Germline CDR1 is SGHDT and CDR2 is YYEEEE. CDR3 sequence: CASSLDFYGYTF. The CDR3 nucleotides read TGTGCCAGCAGCTTAGACTTTTATGGCTACACCTTC.

This rearrangement joins TRBV7-9 to TRBJ2-2, with unresolved D. The CDR3 has 12 residues. Germline V CDR1 and CDR2: SEHNR, FQNEAQ (reference sequence). Trimming took off 1 base at V and 6 bases at J, with 3 bases between the two ends. CDR3 coding DNA: TGTGCCAGCAGCTTAGGGTCCGGGGAGCTGTTTTTT. This codes for CASSLGSGELFF. Supplemented by reference TRBV7-9 and TRBJ2-2, the full variable domain reads DTGVSQNPRHKITKRGQNVTFRCDPISEHNRLYWYRQTLGQGPEFLTYFQNEAQLEKSRLLSDRFSAERPKGSFSTLEIQRTEQGDSAMYLCASSLGSGELFFGEGSRLTVL.

This clone was observed a handful of times. The junction and the germline gene differ at one end; a read error may be behind it. This chain links TRBV27 with TRBJ2-2, with 7 bases aligning to TRBD2. Germline CDR1 reads MNHEY; CDR2 reads SMNVEV (reference sequence). The CDR3 runs to 18 residues. The CDR3 region is CATSLQAGLSRNTGELFF. CDR3 DNA: TGTGCCACCAGTTTACAAGCGGGACTGTCTAGAAACACCGGGGAGCTGTTTTTT.

The V gene is TRBV5-1, the J gene TRBJ1-1, with 8 bases matching TRBD1. Looked up from germline, CDR1 is SGHRS and CDR2 is YFSETQ. J lost 3 bases, V lost 4 bases, and 5 bases had no gene match. This CDR3 region has 14 residues. The CDR3 protein is CASSRRQGYTEAFF. CDR3 bases: TGCGCCAGCAGCCGAAGACAGGGGTACACTGAAGCTTTCTTT.

This clone has only a few counts. CDR3 residues: CASSYSDSAFF. The CDR3 region has the DNA TGTGCCAGCAGTTACTCCGACAGTGCTTTCTTT. This chain joins TRBV6-6 and TRBJ1-1, with D possibly matching TRBD1 (5 bases). The V end lost 0 bases, the J end lost 11 bases, and 7 bases lay between the germline ends. Germline CDR1 is MNHNY and CDR2 is SVGAGI (reference sequence). The CDR3 covers 11 residues.

This clone has just a few counts. This rearrangement joins TRBV12-3 or TRBV12-4 to TRBJ2-7, with D uncertain. This CDR3 comprises 12 residues. V was shortened by 5 bases and J by 4 bases, with 9 bases between the two germline ends. The CDR3 loop reads CASSSIGYEQYF. In nucleotides, the CDR3 is TGTGCCAGCAGTAGCATCGGGTACGAGCAGTACTTC.

This CDR3 is CASTLGRGNYGYTF. The DNA for the CDR3 is TGTGCCAGCACCCTAGGGAGGGGAAACTATGGCTACACCTTC. J is TRBJ1-2 and V is TRBV9; tentatively, D is TRBD1 (5 bases). V lost 6 bases and J lost 2, with 14 bases in between. The CDR3 runs 14 residues. The germline gives CDR1 SGDLS, CDR2 YYNGEE.

The gene calls are TRBV6-1 and TRBJ2-1, with D perhaps TRBD1 (7 bases). CDR1 is MNHNS and CDR2 is SASEGT in the germline V gene. The V gene lost 8 bases and the J gene lost 4 bases, with 12 bases spanning the gap. The CDR3 has 13 amino acids. This CDR3 is CASWGDRYNEQFF. DNA for the CDR3: TGTGCCAGCTGGGGGGACAGATACAATGAGCAGTTCTTC.

This clone showed up just a few times. V gene TRBV11-2 combines with J gene TRBJ2-3; TRBD2 aligns across 12 bases. The V gene's germline CDR1 is SGHAT and CDR2 FQNNGV. The trim removed 5 bases at V and 5 bases at J, leaving 11 bases unmatched. The CDR3 is 17 residues long. CDR3 amino acids: CASSASLAGGPVDTQYF. The CDR3 nucleotides are TGTGCCAGCAGCGCCAGCCTAGCGGGAGGGCCTGTAGATACGCAGTATTTT.

The chain combines TRBV28 with TRBJ2-7; D is ambiguous. Germline V lookup: CDR1 MDHEN, CDR2 SYDVKM. Trimming removed 3 bases from V and 7 bases from J, with 19 bases in between. This CDR3 is built from 15 residues. DNA of the CDR3: TGTGCCAGCAGTTTTAGACGAGTCAGCGTTGGTGAGCAGTACTTC. Translation gives CASSFRRVSVGEQYF.

The chain couples TRBV7-2 to TRBJ2-7; D tentatively fits TRBD1 or TRBD2 (6 bases each). The CDR3 covers 15 residues. V was trimmed by 4 bases and J by 0 bases, leaving 13 bases between them. From germline, CDR1 is SGHTA and CDR2 FQGNSA. The CDR3, as DNA: TGTGCCAGCAGCTACCTAGGGGGGTCCTCCTACGAGCAGTACTTC. Amino acids: CASSYLGGSSYEQYF.

This clone was seen a few times. The rearrangement uses TRBV10-3 and TRBJ1-1, with 7 bases matching TRBD1. The CDR3 spans 15 residues. J was trimmed by 6 bases and V by 4 bases; bases with no gene match: 11. Germline CDR1 is ENHRY and CDR2 is SYGVKD. CDR3 DNA: TGTGCCATCAGTGTGGAGGGGGCAAGGAGGTCTGAAGCTTTCTTT. This translates into CAISVEGARRSEAFF.

The genes are TRBV7-9 and TRBJ2-7; no reliable D call. V gave up 3 bases and J gave up 0 bases, with 12 bases separating them. This CDR3 region has 15 residues. CDR1 and CDR2 (germline): SEHNR, FQNEAQ (reference sequence). Written as DNA, the CDR3 is TGTGCCAGCAGCTTCGACGGTCCTCCCTCCTACGAGCAGTACTTC. It yields the protein CASSFDGPPSYEQYF.

This clone was found a few times. This chain connects TRBV6-1 to TRBJ2-2; D is ambiguous. Per the germline V gene, CDR1 is MNHNS and CDR2 is SASEGT. Trimming removed 5 bases at V and 5 bases at J, with 6 bases between. The CDR3 runs to 12 residues. In DNA, the CDR3 is TGTGCCAGCAGTCATGGGACCGGGGAGCTGTTTTTT. Amino acid sequence: CASSHGTGELFF.

V is TRBV18 and J is TRBJ1-5, with TRBD1 as a possible D gene (5 bases). Trimming left V 5 bases short and J 2 bases short, with 10 bases between. This CDR3 has 14 residues. Germline loops: CDR1 KGHSH, CDR2 LQKENI. DNA for the CDR3: TGTGCCAGCTCAAGGGCGGGGGGCAATCAGCCCCAGCATTTT. Translation gives CASSRAGGNQPQHF.

The chain is built from TRBV6-6 and TRBJ1-3; D is unclear. Trimming stripped 3 bases from V and 4 bases from J, with 16 bases between. This CDR3 comprises 16 residues. The germline V gene encodes CDR1 MNHNY and CDR2 SVGAGI (reference sequence). In DNA form, the CDR3 reads TGTGCCAGCAGTTATTCCCTCCATGGGGTGGGAAACACCATATATTTT. This sequence encodes CASSYSLHGVGNTIYF.

The J gene is TRBJ2-5, the V gene TRBV30, with D perhaps matching TRBD2 (7 bases). CDR1 is GTSNPN and CDR2 is SVGIG in the germline V gene (reference sequence). Trimming cost V 7 bases and J 5 bases, with 17 bases left between them. CDR3 length equals 13 residues. DNA of the CDR3: TGTGCCTTAAGGGGGGAGGGCCGGGAGACCCAGTACTTC. Translated, it gives CALRGEGRETQYF.

This clone was picked up one time. The genes are TRBV7-6 and TRBJ2-5; maybe TRBD2 (5 bases). The length of the CDR3 is 10 residues. Looked up from germline, CDR1 is SGHVS and CDR2 is FNYEAQ. The CDR3 DNA is TGTGCTCAAACTAGAGAGACCCAGTACTTC. This translates into CAQTRETQYF. The full variable domain, its missing parts supplied by reference TRBV7-6 and TRBJ2-5, is GAGVSQSPRYKVTKRGQDVALRCDPISGHVSLYWYRQALGQGPEFLTYFNYEAQQDKSGLPNDRFSAERPEGSISTLTIQRTEQRDSAMYRCAQTRETQYFGPGTRLLVL.

This clone was seen only once. This rearrangement joins TRBV18 to TRBJ2-7, with D perhaps given as TRBD1 or TRBD2 (5 bases each). Germline V gene lookup returns CDR1 KGHSH and CDR2 LQKENI. The length of the CDR3 is 16 residues. The V and J ends lost 4 bases and 5 bases respectively, with 21 bases between them. In DNA form, the CDR3 reads TGTGCCAGCTCACTAGTGGGAGCAGGGTTTTTCAACGAGCAGTACTTC. This encodes CASSLVGAGFFNEQYF.

The rearrangement joins TRBV6-1 to TRBJ1-1; D is ambiguous. The V gene lost 2 bases and the J gene lost 3 bases, with 16 bases spanning the gap. The CDR3 has 16 residues. CDR1 and CDR2 from the germline V gene are MNHNS and SASEGT. The chain's CDR3 is CASSELSGWRDTEAFF. The DNA for the CDR3 is TGTGCCAGCAGTGAATTGTCGGGGTGGCGGGACACTGAAGCTTTCTTT.

The rearrangement uses TRBV19 and TRBJ1-2; 8 bases align to TRBD1. V lost 9 bases to trimming and J lost 8 bases; unmatched junction nucleotides: 8. Germline assignment: CDR1 LNHDA and CDR2 SQIVND (reference sequence). This CDR3 comprises 12 residues. The CDR3 DNA follows: TGTGCCAGCCACGGACAGGGTCAGGGCTACACCTTC. This gives the protein CASHGQGQGYTF.

This clone was seen a handful of times. The chain carries TRBV13 and TRBJ1-1; TRBD1 matches at 7 bases. The germline V gene encodes CDR1 PRHDT and CDR2 FYEKMQ (reference sequence). The length of the CDR3 is 14 residues. Trimming took 4 bases from V and 3 from J; bases not matched to a gene: 5. The CDR3 region is CASSSTGKDTEAFF. Written as DNA, the CDR3 is TGTGCCAGCAGCTCGACAGGGAAAGACACTGAAGCTTTCTTT.